This TCR beta chain was profiled in a study of blood T cell repertoires in COVID-19. Turning to the study itself: T cells, B-cell-depleted T cells, or PBMCs provided the cDNA or gDNA that served as material.

The CDR3 has 14 amino acids. Germline assignment: CDR1 LNHDA and CDR2 SQIVND (reference sequence). With 7 bases removed from V and 8 bases from J, the gap between germline ends came to 18 bases. TCRdb's copy holds only in-frame clones and misses some; the assay was immunoSEQ multiplex PCR. Counted here are under 300,000 clones, roughly 80% occurring once; the ten biggest clones make up roughly 10%. The specimen sequenced was peripheral blood. V gene TRBV19 combines with J gene TRBJ1-5; weak D call: TRBD1 (6 bases). This TCR was sampled from a woman of 80 years or more with acute or convalescent COVID-19. The CDR3 here is CASTPGGAGEPQHF. In DNA, the CDR3 is TGTGCCAGTACCCCTGGGGGGGCCGGGGAGCCCCAGCATTTT.